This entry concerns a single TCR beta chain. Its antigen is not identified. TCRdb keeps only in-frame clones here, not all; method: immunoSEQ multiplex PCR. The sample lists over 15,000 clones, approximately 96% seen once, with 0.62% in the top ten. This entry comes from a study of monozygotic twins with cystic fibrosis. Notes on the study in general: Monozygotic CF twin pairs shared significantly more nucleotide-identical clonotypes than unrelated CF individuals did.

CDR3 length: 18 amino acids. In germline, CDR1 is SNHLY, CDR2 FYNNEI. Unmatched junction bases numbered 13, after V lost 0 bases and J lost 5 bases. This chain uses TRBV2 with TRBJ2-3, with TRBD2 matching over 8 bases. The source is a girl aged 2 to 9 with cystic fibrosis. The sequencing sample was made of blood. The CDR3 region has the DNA TGTGCCAGCAGTGAAGCGCTGTTAGGTCTAGCGGGTAAAGATACGCAGTATTTT. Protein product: CASSEALLGLAGKDTQYF. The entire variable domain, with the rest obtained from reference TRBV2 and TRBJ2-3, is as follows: EPEVTQTPSHQVTQMGQEVILRCVPISNHLYFYWYRQILGQKVEFLVSFYNNEISEKSEIFDDQFSVERPDGSNFTLKIRSTKLEDSAMYFCASSEALLGLAGKDTQYFGPGTRLTVL.